A few counts support the clone carrying this TCR beta chain. The antigen is unknown. The sample belongs to a study of T cell responses to AZD1222 COVID-19 vaccine. Study conclusions and caveats: Spike-wide vaccine-associated CD4 TCRs dominated at 160-218 and 743-854. Spike-specific TCR breadth and depth rose after two AZD1222 doses.

The table came from immunoSEQ multiplex PCR; TCRdb's copy has only in-frame clones and leaves some out. The data hold around 83,000 clones, with 92% observed a single time. The TCR sequence derives from an adult in good health. This sample comprised peripheral blood, obtained on day 0 of AZD1222 vaccination.

This CDR3 reads CASSETSGNTGELFF. CDR3 nucleotide sequence: TGTGCCAGCAGTGAGACTAGCGGGAACACCGGGGAGCTGTTTTTT. The chain employs TRBV6-1 and TRBJ2-2, with 9 positions matching TRBD2. Germline V CDR1 and CDR2: MNHNS, SASEGT. V dropped 3 bases and J dropped 1; count of bases not matched to a gene: 0. There are 15 residues in the CDR3.